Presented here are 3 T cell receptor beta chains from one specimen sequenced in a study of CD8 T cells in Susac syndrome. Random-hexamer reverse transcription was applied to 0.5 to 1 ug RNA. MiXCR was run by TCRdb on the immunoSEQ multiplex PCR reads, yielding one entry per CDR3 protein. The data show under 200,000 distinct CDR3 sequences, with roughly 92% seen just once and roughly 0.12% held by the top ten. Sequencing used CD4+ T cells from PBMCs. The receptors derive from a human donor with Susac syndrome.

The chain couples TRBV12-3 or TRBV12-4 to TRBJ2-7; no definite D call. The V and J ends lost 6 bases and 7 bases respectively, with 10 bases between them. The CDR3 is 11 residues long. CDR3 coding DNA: TGTGCCAGCAGAGGCTTTGGGGAGCAGTACTTC. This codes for CASRGFGEQYF.

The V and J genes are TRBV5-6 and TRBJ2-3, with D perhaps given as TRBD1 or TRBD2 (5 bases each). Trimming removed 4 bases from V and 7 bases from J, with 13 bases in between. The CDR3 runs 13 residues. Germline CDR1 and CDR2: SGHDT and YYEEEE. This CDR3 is CASSPSWGNTQYF. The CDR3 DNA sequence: TGTGCCAGCAGCCCATCTTGGGGGAATACGCAGTATTTT.

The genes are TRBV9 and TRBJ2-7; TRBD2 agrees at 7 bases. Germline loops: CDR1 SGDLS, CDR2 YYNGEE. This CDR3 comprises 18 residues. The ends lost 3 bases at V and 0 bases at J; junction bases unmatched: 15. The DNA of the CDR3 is TGTGCCAGCAGCGAGGGTTCGATCGGGGAGGGGAGCTCCTACGAGCAGTACTTC. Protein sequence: CASSEGSIGEGSSYEQYF.